One and the same sample provided the 30 T cell receptor beta chains below, sequenced in a study of identical twins (dated by TCRdb to 2015 to 2016). Libraries were made using 5' RACE. The listed sequencing device is Illumina HiSeq 2000. TCRdb ran its own pipeline on the public reads, namely fastp trimming at Q25 and MiXCR clone calling, and kept in-frame beta chains. Every distinct CDR3 protein forms one entry, paired with its most common genes and DNA. The sample table contains around 1.7 million distinct CDR3 sequences; only one count was recorded for around 33% of them. The ten largest clones add up to 0.25% to 0.3% of the sample. Sequenced material: cord blood. Source of these receptors: a newborn girl in good health.

In its sample, this clonotype was seen a few times. The rearrangement links TRBV5-1 to TRBJ2-3; 10 bases align to TRBD2. Germline lookup yields CDR1 SGHRS and CDR2 YFSETQ. The CDR3 runs 17 residues. The trim removed 2 bases at V and 1 base at J, leaving 7 bases unmatched. In DNA, the CDR3 is TGCGCCAGCAGCTTAACTAGCGGGGCCCACCGCACAGATACGCAGTATTTT. Protein: CASSLTSGAHRTDTQYF.

This chain links TRBV10-3 with TRBJ1-6; D is unresolved. V was clipped by 0 bases and J by 0 bases, with 3 bases between them. Germline assignment: CDR1 ENHRY and CDR2 SYGVKD. The CDR3 is made up of 15 amino acids. CDR3 region: CAISESTSYNSPLHF. The CDR3 nucleotides read TGTGCCATCAGTGAGTCGACCTCCTATAATTCACCCCTCCACTTT.

This clonotype was counted once. With a much larger clone just one base away, this may be a read error. This rearrangement joins TRBV4-1 to TRBJ2-1, with D unresolved. Germline CDR1 and CDR2: MGHRA and YSYEKL. The CDR3 runs to 13 residues. With 0 bases removed from V and 6 bases from J, the gap between germline ends came to 6 bases. The CDR3 sequence: CASSQDPCNEQFF. CDR3 DNA: TGCGCCAGCAGCCAAGATCCCTGCAATGAGCAGTTCTTC.

This clonotype occurred a few times. The genes are TRBV5-1 and TRBJ2-1; D perhaps matches TRBD2 (5 bases). V shed 4 bases and J shed 5 bases, with 19 bases lying between them. CDR1 and CDR2 from the germline V gene are SGHRS and YFSETQ. This CDR3 has 16 residues. CDR3 DNA sequence: TGCGCCAGCAGCAGGTTAGAGGGAAAGTCGAACAATGAGCAGTTCTTC. It yields the protein CASSRLEGKSNNEQFF.

The chain links TRBV3-1 to TRBJ2-5; TRBD2 matches 11 bases. The DNA end is more similar to TRBJ2-7, so the J call may be wrong. The germline V gene encodes CDR1 LGHDT and CDR2 YNNKEL (reference sequence). This CDR3 is 18 amino acids long. In nucleotides, the CDR3 is TGTGCCAGCAGCCAAGGGGCGGGACTAGCGGATCAATACTACGAGCAGTACTTC. Translated, it gives CASSQGAGLADQYYEQYF.

This chain joins TRBV5-1 and TRBJ2-3; possible D gene TRBD2, 6 bases. CDR3 size: 16 residues. Per germline, CDR1 SGHRS and CDR2 YFSETQ. V lost 0 bases to trimming and J lost 0 bases, with 11 bases between them. In DNA form, the CDR3 reads TGCGCCAGCAGCTTGGGGTCGGGACTCAGCACAGATACGCAGTATTTT. This encodes CASSLGSGLSTDTQYF.

This CDR3 is CASSVGGAEYTDTQYF. The DNA for the CDR3 is TGTGCCAGCAGCGTAGGGGGGGCCGAATACACAGATACGCAGTATTTT. V gene TRBV9 combines with J gene TRBJ2-3; D is tentatively TRBD1 or TRBD2 (6 bases each). The CDR3 is made up of 16 amino acids. V was cut by 0 bases and J by 2 bases, with 13 bases left in between. Germline V gene data show CDR1 as SGDLS and CDR2 as YYNGEE.

The J gene is TRBJ2-3, the V gene TRBV27; D is ambiguous. Germline V gives CDR1 MNHEY, CDR2 SMNVEV (reference sequence). CDR3 length equals 13 residues. V was pared by 4 bases and J by 2 bases, with 7 bases between. CDR3: CASSSPPTDTQYF. CDR3 DNA sequence: TGTGCCAGCAGTTCACCCCCCACAGATACGCAGTATTTT.

This clonotype appeared once. The V call is TRBV20-1, the J call TRBJ2-7; D gene ambiguous. Germline-derived CDR1 and CDR2 are DFQATT and SNEGSKA (reference sequence). CDR3 size: 13 residues. CDR3 loop: CRPPPVTNDEQYF. CDR3 nucleotides: TGCAGGCCACCCCCGGTGACCAACGACGAGCAGTACTTC.

This clonotype was observed a few times. V and J are TRBV24-1 and TRBJ2-3; TRBD2 might be the D (6 bases). This CDR3 region has 18 residues. The germline V gene encodes CDR1 KGHDR and CDR2 SFDVKD. Trimming took off 6 bases at V and 0 bases at J, with 21 bases between the two ends. The CDR3 DNA reads TGTGCCACCAGTAGGTTCCTTGAAGGTAGCGGAAGCACAGATACGCAGTATTTT. Translation gives CATSRFLEGSGSTDTQYF.

This chain joins TRBV24-1 and TRBJ2-1; 7 bases align to TRBD2. CDR1 KGHDR and CDR2 SFDVKD come from the germline V gene. Germline trimming cut 4 bases from V and 5 bases from J; bases unmatched to any gene: 4. The CDR3 covers 14 residues. The CDR3 DNA follows: TGTGCCACCAGTGACCCGGGACTAAACAATGAGCAGTTCTTC. Translating it yields CATSDPGLNNEQFF.

V gene TRBV20-1 combines with J gene TRBJ2-7; TRBD1 agrees at 9 bases. This CDR3 contains 12 residues. The junction had 7 bases not matched to a gene; V was cut back by 1 base and J by 12 bases. From germline, CDR1 is DFQATT and CDR2 SNEGSKA (reference sequence). The CDR3 loop is CSARVRDRVRYF. In DNA, the CDR3 is TGCAGTGCTAGAGTCCGGGACAGGGTGAGGTACTTC.

V and J are TRBV2 and TRBJ1-5; 7 bases map to TRBD1. The CDR3 extends over 13 amino acids. Germline values: CDR1 SNHLY, CDR2 FYNNEI. J gave up 5 bases and V 5 bases, and 3 bases lay outside the gene matches. This chain's CDR3 is CASSTGVDQPQHF. Here the CDR3 DNA reads TGTGCCAGCAGTACAGGGGTGGATCAGCCCCAGCATTTT.

This clonotype appeared a few times. CDR3 bases: TGTGCCAGCAGCAAAGTGGGCACCTCAAACCAAGAGACCCAGTACTTC. Translation gives CASSKVGTSNQETQYF. The chain joins TRBV21-1 to TRBJ2-5; the table calls TRBD2, which could not be checked here. TRBV21-1 is labeled a pseudogene. CDR3 length: 16 amino acids.

The gene calls are TRBV4-1 and TRBJ2-1; TRBD1 agrees at 8 bases. The ends lost 4 bases at V and 8 bases at J; junction bases unmatched: 22. The CDR3 consists of 19 residues. Germline lookup yields CDR1 MGHRA and CDR2 YSYEKL. The DNA for the CDR3 is TGCGCCAGCAGCCCACACCCGATCCTAGACAGGGGAGTCGACGATGAGCAGTTCTTC. Protein product: CASSPHPILDRGVDDEQFF.

The chain joins TRBV20-1 to TRBJ2-2; a weak D match, TRBD1 (7 bases). Germline lookup yields CDR1 DFQATT and CDR2 SNEGSKA (reference sequence). Trimming removed 6 bases at V and 5 bases at J, with 16 bases between. The CDR3 loop spans 14 amino acids. The CDR3 sequence is CSAQGGLRTGELFF. CDR3 nucleotide sequence: TGCAGTGCCCAGGGGGGCCTGCGGACCGGGGAGCTGTTTTTT.

This clonotype was detected only a few times. The chain carries TRBV18 and TRBJ2-1; 14 positions match TRBD2. V shed 4 bases and J 6 bases; nucleotides not matched to a gene: 5. The CDR3 length is 16 residues. CDR1 KGHSH and CDR2 LQKENI come from the germline V gene. The CDR3 nucleotides read TGTGCCAGCTCACTCGGGACTAGCGGGAGACTCAATGAGCAGTTCTTC. This gives the protein CASSLGTSGRLNEQFF.

The chain carries TRBV29-1 and TRBJ2-1, with D tentatively TRBD2 (5 bases). Per the germline V gene, CDR1 is SQVTM and CDR2 is ANQGSEA. V shed 5 bases and J shed 0 bases, with 17 bases lying between them. The CDR3 length is 16 residues. The CDR3 sequence is CSVFRTFWSSYNEQFF. CDR3 DNA: TGCAGCGTTTTCCGGACTTTCTGGAGCTCCTACAATGAGCAGTTCTTC.

This clonotype was seen only a few times. V and J are TRBV7-2 and TRBJ1-6, with 7 bases fitting TRBD1. Unmatched junction bases numbered 3, after V lost 0 bases and J lost 4 bases. From germline, CDR1 is SGHTA and CDR2 FQGNSA. The length of the CDR3 is 16 residues. The CDR3 protein is CASSLAGGQYNSPLHF. CDR3 coding DNA: TGTGCCAGCAGCTTAGCAGGGGGACAGTATAATTCACCCCTCCACTTT.

This clonotype was seen a handful of times. The J gene is TRBJ2-3, the V gene TRBV21-1; the listed D gene, TRBD1, was not tested against the DNA. TRBV21-1 is noted as a pseudogene. The CDR3 is 18 amino acids. CDR3 bases: TGTGCCAGCAGCAATGATCTAGGGGGCGTTCTTATCACAGATACGCAGTATTTT. Its translation: CASSNDLGGVLITDTQYF.

The chain carries TRBV21-1 and TRBJ1-1. TRBV21-1 is a recognized pseudogene. There are 15 residues in the CDR3. CDR3 sequence reads: CASSPQWVRNTEAFF. The CDR3, as DNA: TGTGCCAGCAGCCCTCAGTGGGTGCGGAACACTGAAGCTTTCTTT.

This clonotype occurred many times. The chain recombines TRBV11-1 with TRBJ2-7; the D gene is possibly TRBD1 (6 bases). Germline assignment: CDR1 SGHAT and CDR2 FQDESV (reference sequence). Deletions cut 2 bases from V and 3 bases from J, with 11 bases between. The CDR3 is 14 amino acids. In DNA form, the CDR3 reads TGTGCCAGCAGCTTAACAGACAGGTTCTACGAGCAGTACTTC. This gives the protein CASSLTDRFYEQYF. Drawing the rest from reference TRBV11-1 and TRBJ2-7, the complete variable domain is EAEVAQSPRYKITEKSQAVAFWCDPISGHATLYWYRQILGQGPELLVQFQDESVVDDSQLPKDRFSAERLKGVDSTLKIQPAELGDSAMYLCASSLTDRFYEQYFGPGTRLTVT.

The chain joins TRBV3-1 to TRBJ1-2, with TRBD1 as a possible D gene (5 bases). Germline V gene data show CDR1 as LGHDT and CDR2 as YNNKEL (reference sequence). V was cut by 4 bases and J by 1 base, with 13 bases left in between. The CDR3 runs to 15 residues. The CDR3 sequence: CASSPAGRSNYGYTF. CDR3 DNA sequence: TGTGCCAGCAGCCCTGCAGGGCGAAGTAACTATGGCTACACCTTC.

This clonotype is a singleton in its sample. One end of the junction does not line up with germline, which may come from a read error. The chain has TRBV9 and TRBJ1-6, with 9 bases identical to TRBD1. Per the germline V gene, CDR1 is SGDLS and CDR2 is YYNGEE. This CDR3 comprises 14 residues. Here the CDR3 DNA reads TGTGCCAGCAGCGTAGACAGGGGGCATTCACCCCCCCACTTT. Its protein is CASSVDRGHSPPHF.

This clonotype was counted a single time. J is TRBJ2-1 and V is TRBV18; D perhaps matches TRBD1 (5 bases). The CDR3 length is 16 residues. Trimming pared 3 bases from V and 2 bases from J, leaving 14 bases between. The germline CDR1 and CDR2 sequences are KGHSH and LQKENI. CDR3 DNA sequence: TGTGCCAGCTCACCTTTGACAGTTCTTCCCTACAATGAGCAGTTCTTC. Its translation is CASSPLTVLPYNEQFF.

In the case of this clonotype: Its ends do not fully match the called genes, so a read error is possible. V and J are TRBV20-1 and TRBJ1-6; TRBD1 aligns across 8 bases. From germline, CDR1 is DFQATT and CDR2 SNEGSKA (reference sequence). The CDR3 is 14 amino acids. This CDR3 reads CGAKKKTGESPLHF. CDR3 in DNA: TGCGGTGCCAAGAAAAAGACAGGGGAGTCACCCCTCCACTTT.

This clonotype was counted only a few times. The chain uses TRBV12-3 or TRBV12-4 and TRBJ2-3, with D possibly being TRBD2 (5 bases). Trimming took off 6 bases at V and 0 bases at J, with 16 bases between the two ends. The CDR3 contains 16 residues. The chain's CDR3 is CASSQETGSSTDTQYF. The CDR3 DNA reads TGTGCCAGCAGCCAAGAAACGGGGAGCAGCACAGATACGCAGTATTTT.

V is TRBV2 and J is TRBJ1-4; weak D call: TRBD1 (5 bases). Trimming took off 8 bases at V and 7 bases at J, with 11 bases between the two ends. The CDR3 consists of 12 residues. The germline V gene has CDR1 SNHLY and CDR2 FYNNEI. In DNA, the CDR3 is TGTGCCAGCTTCGGACAAACTGAAAAACTGTTTTTT. Its protein is CASFGQTEKLFF.

The rearrangement uses TRBV19 and TRBJ2-1; weak D call: TRBD2 (5 bases). From germline, CDR1 is LNHDA and CDR2 SQIVND (reference sequence). The CDR3 sequence is 12 residues long. V dropped 5 bases and J dropped 15 bases, with 17 bases sitting between them. CDR3 nucleotide sequence: TGTGCCAGTAGTGCCCAACTAGGTTTCTTGTTCTTC. Its translation is CASSAQLGFLFF.

The chain is built from TRBV10-2 and TRBJ2-3; D not resolved. The CDR3 loop spans 15 amino acids. Looked up from germline, CDR1 is WSHSY and CDR2 is SAAADI. With 3 bases removed from V and 2 bases from J, the gap between germline ends came to 12 bases. CDR3 in amino acids: CASSDPASSTDTQYF. CDR3 DNA sequence: TGCGCCAGCAGTGATCCAGCGAGTTCCACAGATACGCAGTATTTT.